Listed below are T cell receptor beta chains from one sample, sequenced in a study of low-dose radiotherapy and immunotherapy resistance in tumors. Each CDR3 protein gets one entry after TCRdb re-called the reads with MiXCR. The sample holds approximately 46,000 distinct CDR3 sequences, 25% to 30% seen once. Sequencing used PBMCs, obtained after low-dose radiotherapy plus immunotherapy. Receptor source: a male donor with prostate cancer. Both conserved end residues are part of each CDR3. Fields, in order: CDR3 protein, CDR3 DNA, V gene, J gene, D gene, clone size. The D gene is left open where the match is weak. Clone size appears in some rows only: once, few, many, or a class for an expanded clone.

CDR3: CASSGYPGPAGTGELFF; DNA: TGTGCCAGCAGTGGGTATCCGGGACCGGCGGGCACCGGGGAGCTGTTTTTT; V: TRBV2; J: TRBJ2-2; D: NA; size: many
CDR3: CASSMPALNQPQHF; DNA: TGTGCCAGTAGTATGCCAGCCCTCAATCAGCCCCAGCATTTT; V: TRBV19; J: TRBJ1-5; D: NA; size: NA
CDR3: CASSPGGRQFF; DNA: TGCGCCAGCAGCCCTGGGGGGAGGCAGTTCTTC; V: TRBV5-1; J: TRBJ2-1; D: NA; size: many
CDR3: CAISYGTGPDTQYF; DNA: TGTGCCATCAGTTACGGGACAGGGCCAGATACGCAGTATTTT; V: TRBV10-3; J: TRBJ2-3; D: TRBD1; size: many
CDR3: CASSEPDRGGNTIYF; DNA: TGCGCCAGCAGTGAGCCCGACCGGGGAGGAAACACCATATATTTT; V: TRBV10-2; J: TRBJ1-3; D: NA; size: many
CDR3: CAWSVLAGGLHEQFF; DNA: TGTGCCTGGAGTGTATTGGCGGGGGGGCTGCATGAGCAGTTCTTC; V: TRBV30; J: TRBJ2-1; D: TRBD2; size: many
CDR3: CASYDRQGQPQHF; DNA: TGTGCCAGCTACGACCGGCAGGGGCAGCCCCAGCATTTT; V: TRBV2; J: TRBJ1-5; D: NA; size: many
CDR3: CASNRDWVAGELFF; DNA: TGCGCCAGCAATAGGGATTGGGTGGCCGGGGAGCTGTTTTTT; V: TRBV10-2; J: TRBJ2-2; D: NA; size: many
CDR3: CASRATGGAMNQPQHF; DNA: TGTGCCAGCAGGGCTACAGGGGGCGCGATGAATCAGCCCCAGCATTTT; V: TRBV2; J: TRBJ1-5; D: TRBD1; size: many
CDR3: CASSQDWDRDGYTF; DNA: TGCGCCAGCAGCCAAGATTGGGACAGGGATGGCTACACCTTC; V: TRBV4-1; J: TRBJ1-2; D: TRBD1; size: many
CDR3: CASKDTGLATNTGELFF; DNA: TGTGCCAGCAAAGATACAGGACTAGCTACGAACACCGGGGAGCTGTTTTTT; V: TRBV6-5; J: TRBJ2-2; D: TRBD2; size: many
CDR3: CASSEQGTGNSPLHF; DNA: TGCGCCAGCAGCGAGCAGGGAACGGGTAATTCACCCCTCCACTTT; V: TRBV5-1; J: TRBJ1-6; D: NA; size: many
CDR3: CSVVGLAGRNEQFF; DNA: TGCAGCGTGGTGGGACTAGCGGGCCGCAATGAGCAGTTCTTC; V: TRBV29-1; J: TRBJ2-1; D: TRBD2; size: many
CDR3: CSVDAYSTDTQYF; DNA: TGCAGCGTTGATGCGTATAGCACAGATACGCAGTATTTT; V: TRBV29-1; J: TRBJ2-3; D: NA; size: many
CDR3: CASSSSGLGAYEQYF; DNA: TGTGCCAGCAGTTCTAGCGGGCTAGGCGCCTACGAGCAGTACTTC; V: TRBV28; J: TRBJ2-7; D: TRBD2; size: NA
CDR3: CASSGGSAYEQYF; DNA: TGTGCCAGCTCGGGCGGGTCAGCCTACGAGCAGTACTTC; V: TRBV18; J: TRBJ2-7; D: NA; size: many
CDR3: CASTQRDSASYNEQFF; DNA: TGTGCCAGTACTCAGCGGGACTCCGCCTCCTACAATGAGCAGTTCTTC; V: TRBV19; J: TRBJ2-1; D: TRBD2; size: many
CDR3: CATRDTANTEAFF; DNA: TGTGCCACCAGGGACACAGCGAACACTGAAGCTTTCTTT; V: TRBV24-1; J: TRBJ1-1; D: NA; size: many
CDR3: CASSQVEASGYNEQFF; DNA: TGCGCCAGCAGCCAAGTCGAAGCTAGCGGCTACAATGAGCAGTTCTTC; V: TRBV4-3; J: TRBJ2-1; D: TRBD2; size: NA
CDR3: CSARDSEGGLNSPLHF; DNA: TGCAGTGCTAGAGATTCCGAGGGGGGACTTAATTCACCCCTCCACTTT; V: TRBV20-1; J: TRBJ1-6; D: NA; size: many
CDR3: CASSLYAGQIMNTEAFF; DNA: TGTGCCAGCAGTTTATATGCGGGACAGATAATGAACACTGAAGCTTTCTTT; V: TRBV27; J: TRBJ1-1; D: TRBD1; size: few
CDR3: CASSLVEQETQYF; DNA: TGTGCCAGCAGCTTAGTGGAGCAAGAGACCCAGTACTTC; V: TRBV11-2; J: TRBJ2-5; D: NA; size: few
CDR3: CASRGKAGQAEAFF; DNA: TGTGCCAGCAGAGGAAAAGCAGGGCAGGCTGAAGCTTTCTTT; V: TRBV25-1; J: TRBJ1-1; D: NA; size: many
CDR3: CSARDGREKLFF; DNA: TGCAGTGCTAGAGATGGGCGGGAAAAACTGTTTTTT; V: TRBV20-1; J: TRBJ1-4; D: NA; size: many
CDR3: CASSPNFLDEQYF; DNA: TGTGCCAGCTCACCTAACTTCTTGGACGAGCAGTACTTC; V: TRBV18; J: TRBJ2-7; D: NA; size: many
CDR3: CASSSGTGTYEQYF; DNA: TGTGCCAGCAGTTCCGGGACAGGGACTTACGAGCAGTACTTC; V: TRBV28; J: TRBJ2-7; D: TRBD1; size: many
CDR3: CASSARSGSGTDTQYF; DNA: TGTGCCAGCAGCGCCCGAAGCGGGAGTGGCACAGATACGCAGTATTTT; V: TRBV9; J: TRBJ2-3; D: TRBD2; size: NA
CDR3: CASSSRGGPAGVDNEQFF; DNA: TGTGCCAGCAGCTCCCGGGGGGGTCCCGCCGGGGTCGACAATGAGCAGTTCTTC; V: TRBV9; J: TRBJ2-1; D: TRBD2; size: many
CDR3: CASSVASEQFF; DNA: TGTGCCAGCAGCGTAGCTAGTGAGCAGTTCTTC; V: TRBV9; J: TRBJ2-1; D: NA; size: many
CDR3: CASSLRGTEAYEQYF; DNA: TGTGCCAGCAGTTTAAGGGGGACAGAGGCTTACGAGCAGTACTTC; V: TRBV28; J: TRBJ2-7; D: TRBD1; size: medium-sized
CDR3: CASSYAISTDRQYF; DNA: TGTGCCAGCAGTTACGCCATTAGCACAGATAGGCAGTATTTT; V: TRBV6-6; J: TRBJ2-3; D: NA; size: NA
CDR3: CASSLAERISTATLHF; DNA: TGCGCCAGCAGCTTGGCCGAAAGGATTTCAACCGCCACCCTCCACTTT; V: TRBV5-1; J: TRBJ1-6; D: NA; size: many
CDR3: CASSPARGTGELFF; DNA: TGCGCCAGCAGCCCGGCGAGGGGAACCGGGGAGCTGTTTTTT; V: TRBV4-1; J: TRBJ2-2; D: NA; size: many
CDR3: CASSPLWGPNEQFF; DNA: TGTGCCAGCAGCCCTCTTTGGGGGCCCAATGAGCAGTTCTTC; V: TRBV11-1; J: TRBJ2-1; D: NA; size: many
CDR3: CAISESYGYTF; DNA: TGTGCCATCAGTGAGTCCTATGGCTACACCTTC; V: TRBV10-3; J: TRBJ1-2; D: NA; size: many
CDR3: CASSQVGLNTEAFF; DNA: TGTGCCAGCAGCCAAGTCGGGTTGAACACTGAAGCTTTCTTT; V: TRBV3-1; J: TRBJ1-1; D: NA; size: few
CDR3: CASSWGLAGVSYEQYF; DNA: TGTGCCAGCAGTTGGGGACTAGCGGGAGTATCCTACGAGCAGTACTTC; V: TRBV27; J: TRBJ2-7; D: TRBD2; size: NA
CDR3: CASSLSQGANEKLFF; DNA: TGTGCCAGCAGTCTCAGCCAGGGGGCTAATGAAAAACTGTTTTTT; V: TRBV2; J: TRBJ1-4; D: TRBD1; size: many
CDR3: CASSPKSLKGTANYGYTF; DNA: TGTGCCAGCAGTCCAAAATCCCTGAAAGGGACGGCTAACTATGGCTACACCTTC; V: TRBV27; J: TRBJ1-2; D: NA; size: NA
CDR3: CAIGGTGALQETQYF; DNA: TGTGCCATCGGGGGGACAGGGGCCCTCCAAGAGACCCAGTACTTC; V: TRBV10-3; J: TRBJ2-5; D: TRBD1; size: many
CDR3: CASSKSGSATYEQYF; DNA: TGTGCCAGCAGCAAAAGCGGGAGCGCCACCTACGAGCAGTACTTC; V: TRBV6-2/TRBV6-3; J: TRBJ2-7; D: TRBD2; size: medium-sized
CDR3: CSVRPPGETQYF; DNA: TGCAGCGTGCGACCCCCGGGGGAGACCCAGTACTTC; V: TRBV29-1; J: TRBJ2-5; D: NA; size: many
CDR3: CASSSGILRNEQFF; DNA: TGTGCCAGCAGTTCGGGCATACTGAGGAATGAGCAGTTCTTC; V: TRBV27; J: TRBJ2-1; D: NA; size: many
CDR3: CSAGIPMGQGYEQYF; DNA: TGCAGTGCTGGCATCCCGATGGGACAGGGCTACGAGCAGTACTTC; V: TRBV20-1; J: TRBJ2-7; D: TRBD1; size: many
CDR3: CASSPEGLAAAGTGELFF; DNA: TGTGCCAGCTCACCAGAGGGACTAGCGGCGGCCGGGACCGGGGAGCTGTTTTTT; V: TRBV18; J: TRBJ2-2; D: TRBD2; size: many
CDR3: CASSLQGYGNTEAFF; DNA: TGTGCCAGCAGCCTACAGGGGTACGGTAACACTGAAGCTTTCTTT; V: TRBV11-2; J: TRBJ1-1; D: TRBD1; size: many
CDR3: CASSQGTGSGNTIYF; DNA: TGTGCCAGCAGCCAAGGGACAGGCTCTGGAAACACCATATATTTT; V: TRBV3-1; J: TRBJ1-3; D: TRBD1; size: many
CDR3: CASTEQGAEAFF; DNA: TGTGCCAGCACCGAACAAGGGGCTGAAGCTTTCTTT; V: TRBV2; J: TRBJ1-1; D: NA; size: many
CDR3: CSAREGQGFYEQYF; DNA: TGCAGTGCTAGGGAGGGACAGGGATTCTACGAGCAGTACTTC; V: TRBV20-1; J: TRBJ2-7; D: TRBD1; size: many
CDR3: CASSLNTPPAQRVKLFFFF; DNA: NA; V: TRBV28; J: TRBJ1-4; D: NA; size: NA
CDR3: CASSEWVAGEQFF; DNA: TGTGCCAGCAGTGAATGGGTAGCGGGAGAGCAGTTCTTC; V: TRBV25-1; J: TRBJ2-1; D: TRBD2; size: many
CDR3: CSATGTGGNEQFF; DNA: TGCAGTGCTACTGGGACAGGGGGCAATGAGCAGTTCTTC; V: TRBV20-1; J: TRBJ2-1; D: TRBD1; size: many
CDR3: CASSENRGRTGELFF; DNA: TGTGCCAGCAGTGAAAACAGGGGGCGCACCGGGGAGCTGTTTTTT; V: TRBV6-1; J: TRBJ2-2; D: TRBD1; size: many
CDR3: CASSYTRLSTEAFF; DNA: TGTGCCAGCAGTTACACAAGACTGTCCACTGAAGCTTTCTTT; V: TRBV6-5; J: TRBJ1-1; D: NA; size: few
CDR3: CSARVGLAGGPDEQFF; DNA: TGCAGTGCTAGAGTAGGGCTAGCGGGAGGGCCCGATGAGCAGTTCTTC; V: TRBV20-1; J: TRBJ2-1; D: TRBD2; size: NA
CDR3: CASSGTSGYSTDTQYF; DNA: TGTGCCAGCAGTGGGACTAGCGGTTATAGCACAGATACGCAGTATTTT; V: TRBV28; J: TRBJ2-3; D: TRBD2; size: NA
CDR3: CASSLDGRATDTQYF; DNA: TGTGCCAGCAGCTTAGATGGGAGGGCCACAGATACGCAGTATTTT; V: TRBV11-2; J: TRBJ2-3; D: TRBD2; size: many
CDR3: CASSLGSGRGGGFGYTF; DNA: TGCGCCAGCAGCTTGGGGTCCGGGAGAGGTGGCGGCTTTGGCTACACCTTC; V: TRBV5-1; J: TRBJ1-2; D: NA; size: few